This T cell receptor (beta chain) was documented in a study of blood T cell repertoires in COVID-19. Study background: Sources were T cells, B-cell-depleted T cells, or PBMCs; the material itself was cDNA or gDNA.

V shed 5 bases, J shed 8 bases, and the junction held 4 bases outside the gene matches. This CDR3 is 15 amino acids long. Germline V gene sequence: CDR1 LNHDA, CDR2 SQIVND (reference sequence). In the original workflow: The assay estimated nucleated cells by amplifying reference gene primers. Some clones are missing from TCRdb's copy, which holds only in-frame ones; the method was immunoSEQ multiplex PCR. The V and J calls and clone size are taken from that table; D and trimming were inferred from the DNA. Of 120,000 to 150,000 clones detected, about 90% appear once; the ten largest clones hold approximately 2.5%.

The receptor comes from a human donor in a cohort sampled during active COVID-19. The V call is TRBV19, the J call TRBJ2-1; 15 bases agree with TRBD2. Sequenced material: peripheral blood. CDR3 sequence (DNA): TGTGCCAGTAGTGCGGGACTAGCGGGAGGCGATGAGCAGTTCTTC. Amino acid sequence: CASSAGLAGGDEQFF.